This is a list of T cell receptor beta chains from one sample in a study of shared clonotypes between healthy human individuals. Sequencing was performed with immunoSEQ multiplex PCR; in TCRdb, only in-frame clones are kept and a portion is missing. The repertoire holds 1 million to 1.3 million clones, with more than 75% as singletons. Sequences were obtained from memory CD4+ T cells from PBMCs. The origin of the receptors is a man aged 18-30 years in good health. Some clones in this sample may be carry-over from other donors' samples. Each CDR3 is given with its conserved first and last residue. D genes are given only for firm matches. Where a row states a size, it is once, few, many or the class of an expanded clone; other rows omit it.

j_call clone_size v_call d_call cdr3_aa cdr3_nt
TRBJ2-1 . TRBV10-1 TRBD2 CASTRLAGGKQFF TGCGCCAGCACCAGACTAGCGGGAGGGAAGCAGTTCTTC
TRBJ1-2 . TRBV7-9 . CASSLVRSADDYGYTF TGTGCCAGCAGCTTAGTCCGGAGCGCAGACGACTATGGCTACACCTTC
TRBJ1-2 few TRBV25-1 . CASSKPGAYYGYTF TGTGCCAGCAGTAAGCCGGGTGCTTACTATGGCTACACCTTC
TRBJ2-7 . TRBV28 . CASISPGTYEQYF TGTGCCAGCATTTCCCCGGGGACCTACGAGCAGTACTTC
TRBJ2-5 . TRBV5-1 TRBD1 CASSSQGAYQETQYF TGCGCCAGCAGCTCACAGGGGGCGTACCAAGAGACCCAGTACTTC
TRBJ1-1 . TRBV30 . CAWRGLDSRMNTEAFF TGTGCCTGGAGGGGTCTTGACAGCCGCATGAACACTGAAGCTTTCTTT
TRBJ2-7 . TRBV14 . CASSRNLANEQYF TGTGCCAGCAGCCGAAACCTAGCGAACGAGCAGTACTTC
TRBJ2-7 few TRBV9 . CASSPRASSYEQYF TGTGCCAGCAGTCCCAGGGCGTCCTCCTACGAGCAGTACTTC
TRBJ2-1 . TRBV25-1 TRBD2 CASSESRTSGYNEQFF TGTGCCAGCAGTGAAAGCCGGACTAGCGGCTACAATGAGCAGTTCTTC
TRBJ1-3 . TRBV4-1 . CASSQAPMTSTTSGNTIYF TGCGCCAGCAGCCAAGCCCCGATGACAAGCACTACTTCTGGAAACACCATATATTTT
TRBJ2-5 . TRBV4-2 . CASSQLRIGGVDQETQYF TGTGCCAGCAGCCAGCTCCGCATAGGGGGGGTGGATCAAGAGACCCAGTACTTC
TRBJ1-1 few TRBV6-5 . CASSYDVTGTEAFF TGTGCCAGCAGTTACGACGTTACAGGCACTGAAGCTTTCTTT
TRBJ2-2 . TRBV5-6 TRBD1 CASIRGTGRIGELFF TGTGCCAGCATTAGGGGGACAGGACGGATCGGGGAGCTGTTTTTT
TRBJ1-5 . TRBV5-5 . CASSFNGGQPQHF TGTGCCAGCAGCTTCAACGGGGGTCAGCCCCAGCATTTT
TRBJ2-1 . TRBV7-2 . CASSSDRSSYNEQFF TGTGCCAGCAGCTCCGACAGGAGCTCCTACAATGAGCAGTTCTTC
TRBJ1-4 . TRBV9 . CASSVGTSWGEKLFF TGTGCCAGCAGCGTAGGAACATCATGGGGTGAAAAACTGTTTTTT
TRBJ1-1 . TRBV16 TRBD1 CASSQWTGLEAFF TGTGCCAGCAGCCAATGGACAGGGTTAGAAGCTTTCTTT
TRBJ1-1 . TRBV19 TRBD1 CASRDRQGRGSEAFF TGTGCCAGTAGGGACCGACAGGGGCGGGGGTCTGAAGCTTTCTTT
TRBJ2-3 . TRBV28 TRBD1 CASFGPRQGGTDTQYF TGTGCCAGCTTTGGTCCGAGACAGGGAGGCACAGATACGCAGTATTTT
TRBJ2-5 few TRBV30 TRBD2 CAWSLTSGNQETQYF TGTGCCTGGAGTTTGACTAGCGGGAACCAAGAGACCCAGTACTTC
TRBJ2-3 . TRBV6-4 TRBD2 CASSDSGSYTDTQYF TGTGCCAGCAGTGATAGCGGGAGTTACACAGATACGCAGTATTTT
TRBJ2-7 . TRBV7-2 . CASSLLQTSHEQYF TGTGCCAGCAGCTTACTACAGACTTCCCACGAGCAGTACTTC
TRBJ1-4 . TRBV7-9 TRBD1 CASSITGTGGEKLFF TGTGCCAGCAGCATAACCGGGACAGGGGGTGAAAAACTGTTTTTT
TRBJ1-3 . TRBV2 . CASSDIKVSSGNTIYF TGTGCCAGCAGTGATATCAAGGTTAGCTCTGGAAACACCATATATTTT
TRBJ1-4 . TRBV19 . CASTVNRGPGKLFF TGTGCCAGTACGGTCAATCGGGGGCCGGGTAAACTGTTTTTT
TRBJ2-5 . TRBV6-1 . CASTYNPGGGETQYF TGTGCCAGCACCTATAACCCTGGGGGCGGAGAGACCCAGTACTTC
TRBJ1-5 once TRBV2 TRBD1 CASSAGQGVYQPQHF TGTGCCAGCAGTGCTGGACAGGGGGTATATCAGCCCCAGCATTTT
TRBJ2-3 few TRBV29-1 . CSTEGRGPDTQYF TGCAGCACTGAGGGCAGGGGCCCAGATACGCAGTATTTT
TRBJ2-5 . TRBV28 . CASSLPGSTQYF TGTGCCAGCAGTTTACCCGGTTCGACCCAGTACTTC
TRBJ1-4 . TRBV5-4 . CASSPGASREKLFF TGTGCCAGCAGCCCGGGGGCGTCGCGGGAAAAACTGTTTTTT
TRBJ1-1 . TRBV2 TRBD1 CASSDLGQGRETEAFF TGTGCCAGCAGTGATTTGGGACAGGGGAGGGAAACTGAAGCTTTCTTT
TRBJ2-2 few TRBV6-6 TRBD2 CASRPGGGTGELFF TGTGCCAGCAGACCGGGGGGAGGGACCGGGGAGCTGTTTTTT
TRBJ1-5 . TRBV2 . CASRGPTGVVRPQHF TGTGCCAGCAGAGGCCCTACCGGCGTTGTGCGGCCCCAGCATTTT
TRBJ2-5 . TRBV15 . CATSRDGRETQYF TGTGCCACCAGCAGGGATGGTAGAGAGACCCAGTACTTC